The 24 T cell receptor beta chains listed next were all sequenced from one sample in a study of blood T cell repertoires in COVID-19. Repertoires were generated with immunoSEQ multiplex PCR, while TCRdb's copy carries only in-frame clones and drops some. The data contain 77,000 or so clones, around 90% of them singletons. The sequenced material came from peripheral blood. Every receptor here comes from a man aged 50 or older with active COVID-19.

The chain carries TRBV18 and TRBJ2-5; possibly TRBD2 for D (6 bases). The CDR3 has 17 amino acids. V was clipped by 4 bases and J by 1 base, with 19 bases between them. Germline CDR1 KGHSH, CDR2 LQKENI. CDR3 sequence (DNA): TGTGCCAGCTCACGTTTGGTTGGGACTTATAGCCAAGAGACCCAGTACTTC. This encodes CASSRLVGTYSQETQYF.

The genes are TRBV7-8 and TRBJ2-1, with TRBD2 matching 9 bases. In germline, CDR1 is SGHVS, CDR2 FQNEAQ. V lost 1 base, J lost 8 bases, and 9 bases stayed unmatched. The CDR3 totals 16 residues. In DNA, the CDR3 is TGTGCCAGCAGCTTAGGGTCAGCGGGAGGATCTCATGAGCAGTTCTTC. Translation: CASSLGSAGGSHEQFF.

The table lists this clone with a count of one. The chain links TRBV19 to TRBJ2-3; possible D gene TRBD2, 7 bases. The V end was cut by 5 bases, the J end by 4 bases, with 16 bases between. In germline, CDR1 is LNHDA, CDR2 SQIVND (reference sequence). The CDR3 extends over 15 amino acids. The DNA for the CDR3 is TGTGCCAGTAGTCTAGGGGGGGTTCTGGCAGATACGCAGTATTTT. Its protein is CASSLGGVLADTQYF.

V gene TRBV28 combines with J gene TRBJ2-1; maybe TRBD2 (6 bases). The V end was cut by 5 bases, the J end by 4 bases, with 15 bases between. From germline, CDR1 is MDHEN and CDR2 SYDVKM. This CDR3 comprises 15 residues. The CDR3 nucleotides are TGTGCCAGCAGTCTTACTTCTAGCGCTTACAATGAGCAGTTCTTC. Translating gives CASSLTSSAYNEQFF.

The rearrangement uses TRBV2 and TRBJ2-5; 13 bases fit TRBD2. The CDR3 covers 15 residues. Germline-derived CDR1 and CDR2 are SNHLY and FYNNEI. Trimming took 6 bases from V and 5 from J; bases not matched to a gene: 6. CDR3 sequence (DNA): TGTGCCAGCAGCGCCGGGACTAGCGGGATTGAGACCCAGTACTTC. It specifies CASSAGTSGIETQYF.

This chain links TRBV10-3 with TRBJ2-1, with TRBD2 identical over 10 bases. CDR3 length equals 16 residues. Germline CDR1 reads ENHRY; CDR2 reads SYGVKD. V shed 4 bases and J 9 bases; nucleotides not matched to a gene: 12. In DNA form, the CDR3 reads TGTGCCATCAGTGGCGTCCGAGCGGGAGGGCCGGGTGAGCAGTTCTTC. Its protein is CAISGVRAGGPGEQFF.

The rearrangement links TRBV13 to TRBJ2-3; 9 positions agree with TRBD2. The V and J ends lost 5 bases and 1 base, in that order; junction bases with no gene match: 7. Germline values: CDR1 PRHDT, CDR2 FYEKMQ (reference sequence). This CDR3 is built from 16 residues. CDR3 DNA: TGTGCCAGCAGCCCGGGGGCGGGAGGGGGCACAGATACGCAGTATTTT. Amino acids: CASSPGAGGGTDTQYF.

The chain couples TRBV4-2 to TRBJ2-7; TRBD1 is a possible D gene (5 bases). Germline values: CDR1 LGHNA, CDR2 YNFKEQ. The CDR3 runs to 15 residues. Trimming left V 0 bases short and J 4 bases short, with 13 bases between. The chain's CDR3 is CASSQDPGRGYEQYF. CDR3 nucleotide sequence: TGTGCCAGCAGCCAAGATCCAGGGCGCGGATACGAGCAGTACTTC.

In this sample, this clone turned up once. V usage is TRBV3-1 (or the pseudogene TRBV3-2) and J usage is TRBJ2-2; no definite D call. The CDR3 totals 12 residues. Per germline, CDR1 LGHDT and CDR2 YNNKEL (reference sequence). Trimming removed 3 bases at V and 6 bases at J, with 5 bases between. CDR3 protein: CASSQESGELFF. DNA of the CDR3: TGTGCCAGCAGCCAGGAGTCCGGGGAGCTGTTTTTT.

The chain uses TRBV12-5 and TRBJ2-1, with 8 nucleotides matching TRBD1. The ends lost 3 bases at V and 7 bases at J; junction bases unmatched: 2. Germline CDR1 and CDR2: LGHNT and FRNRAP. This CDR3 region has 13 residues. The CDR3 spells CASGFDRGNEQFF. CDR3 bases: TGTGCTAGTGGTTTCGACAGGGGTAATGAGCAGTTCTTC.

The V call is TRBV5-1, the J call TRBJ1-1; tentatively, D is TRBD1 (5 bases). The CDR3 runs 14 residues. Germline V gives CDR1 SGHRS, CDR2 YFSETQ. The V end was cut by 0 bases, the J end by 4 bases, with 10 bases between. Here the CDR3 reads CASSLGPGGTEAFF. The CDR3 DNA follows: TGCGCCAGCAGCTTGGGGCCCGGGGGCACTGAAGCTTTCTTT.

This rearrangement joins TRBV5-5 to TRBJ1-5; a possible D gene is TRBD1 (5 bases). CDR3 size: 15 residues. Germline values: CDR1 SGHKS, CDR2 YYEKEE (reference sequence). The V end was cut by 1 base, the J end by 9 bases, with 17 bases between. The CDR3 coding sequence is TGTGCCAGCAGCTTGCGGTGGGGGGGTTCACGGCCCCAGCATTTT. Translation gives CASSLRWGGSRPQHF. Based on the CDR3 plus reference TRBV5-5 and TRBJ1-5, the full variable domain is DAGVTQSPTHLIKTRGQQVTLRCSPISGHKSVSWYQQVLGQGPQFIFQYYEKEERGRGNFPDRFSARQFPNYSSELNVNALLLGDSALYLCASSLRWGGSRPQHFGDGTRLSIL.

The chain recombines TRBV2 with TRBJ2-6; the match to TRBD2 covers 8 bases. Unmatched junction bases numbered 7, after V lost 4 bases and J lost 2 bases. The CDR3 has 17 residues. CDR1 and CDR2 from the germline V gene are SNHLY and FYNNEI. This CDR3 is CASSGTGGLAGANVLTF. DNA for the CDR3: TGTGCCAGCAGTGGAACGGGGGGGCTTGCTGGGGCCAACGTCCTGACTTTC.

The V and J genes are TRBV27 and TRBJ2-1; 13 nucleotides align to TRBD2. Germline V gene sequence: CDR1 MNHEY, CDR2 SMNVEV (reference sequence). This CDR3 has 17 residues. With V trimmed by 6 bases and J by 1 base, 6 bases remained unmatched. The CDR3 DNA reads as TGTGCCAGCAGCACGACTAGCGGGGGGCCTTCCTACAATGAGCAGTTCTTC. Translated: CASSTTSGGPSYNEQFF.

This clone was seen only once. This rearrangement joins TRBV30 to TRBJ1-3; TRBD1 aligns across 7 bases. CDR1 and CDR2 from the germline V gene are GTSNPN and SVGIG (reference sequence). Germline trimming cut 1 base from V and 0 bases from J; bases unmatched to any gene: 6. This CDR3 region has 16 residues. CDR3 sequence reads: CAWSGQGATSGNTIYF. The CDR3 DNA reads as TGTGCCTGGAGTGGACAGGGCGCCACCTCTGGAAACACCATATATTTT.

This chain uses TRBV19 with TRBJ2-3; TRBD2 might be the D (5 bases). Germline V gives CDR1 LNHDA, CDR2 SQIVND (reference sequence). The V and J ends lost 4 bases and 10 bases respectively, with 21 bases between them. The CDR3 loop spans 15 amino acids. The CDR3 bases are TGTGCCAGTAGTACCCCCCAGAGTACACAGAGGGCGCAGTATTTT. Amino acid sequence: CASSTPQSTQRAQYF.

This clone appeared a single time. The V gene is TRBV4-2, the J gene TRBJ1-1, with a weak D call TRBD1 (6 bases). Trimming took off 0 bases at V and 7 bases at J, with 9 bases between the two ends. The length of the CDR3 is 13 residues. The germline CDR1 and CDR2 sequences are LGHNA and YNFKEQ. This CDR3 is CASSQDRGFEAFF. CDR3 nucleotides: TGTGCCAGCAGCCAAGATAGGGGGTTTGAAGCTTTCTTT.

CDR3: CASSWTGGISYNEQFF. CDR3 DNA: TGTGCCAGTAGTTGGACAGGGGGCATCTCCTACAATGAGCAGTTCTTC. The rearrangement uses TRBV19 and TRBJ2-1, with 11 bases lining up with TRBD1. This CDR3 region has 16 residues. V trimming: 5 bases; J trimming: 0 bases; junction bases outside the gene matches: 3. Per germline, CDR1 LNHDA and CDR2 SQIVND (reference sequence).

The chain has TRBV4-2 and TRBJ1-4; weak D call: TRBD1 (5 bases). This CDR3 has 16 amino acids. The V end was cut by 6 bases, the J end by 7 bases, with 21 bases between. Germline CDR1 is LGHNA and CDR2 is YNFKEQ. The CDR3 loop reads CASRDIATGEVEKLFF. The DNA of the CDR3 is TGTGCCAGCAGAGATATCGCGACGGGGGAGGTTGAAAAACTGTTTTTT.

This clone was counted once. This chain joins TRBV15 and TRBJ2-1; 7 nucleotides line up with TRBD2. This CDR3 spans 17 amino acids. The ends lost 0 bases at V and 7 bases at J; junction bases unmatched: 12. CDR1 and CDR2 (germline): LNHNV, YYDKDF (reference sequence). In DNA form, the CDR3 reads TGTGCCACCAGCAGAGATTTCTCGCCTAGCGGCTTGAATGAGCAGTTCTTC. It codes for CATSRDFSPSGLNEQFF.

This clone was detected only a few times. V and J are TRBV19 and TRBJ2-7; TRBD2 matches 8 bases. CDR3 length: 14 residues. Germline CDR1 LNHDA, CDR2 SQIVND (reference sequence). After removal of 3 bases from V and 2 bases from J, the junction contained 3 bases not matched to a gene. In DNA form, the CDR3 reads TGTGCCAGTAGTATGACAGCGGGAGCCTACGAGCAGTACTTC. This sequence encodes CASSMTAGAYEQYF.

CDR3 DNA sequence: TGCGCCAGCAGCCAAGATATAGCGTCGATCGGGCAGTACTTC. It yields the protein CASSQDIASIGQYF. This chain joins TRBV4-3 and TRBJ2-7, with a weak D call TRBD2 (5 bases). From germline, CDR1 is LGHNA and CDR2 YSLEER. CDR3 size: 14 residues. Trimming shortened V by 0 bases and J by 9 bases, and 15 bases separated the two germline ends.

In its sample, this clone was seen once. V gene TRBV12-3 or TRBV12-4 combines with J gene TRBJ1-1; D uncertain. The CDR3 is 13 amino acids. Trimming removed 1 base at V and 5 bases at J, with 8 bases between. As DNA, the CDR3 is TGTGCCAGCAGTTTAGGTTTTGCGACTGAAGCTTTCTTT. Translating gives CASSLGFATEAFF.

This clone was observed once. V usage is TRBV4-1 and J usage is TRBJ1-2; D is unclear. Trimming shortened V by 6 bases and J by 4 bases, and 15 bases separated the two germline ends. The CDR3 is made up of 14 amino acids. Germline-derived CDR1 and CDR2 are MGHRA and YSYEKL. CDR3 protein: CASSQASVSYGYTF. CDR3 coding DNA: TGCGCCAGCAGTCAGGCGTCGGTCTCCTATGGCTACACCTTC.